One and the same sample provided the 13 T cell receptor beta chains below, sequenced in a study of blood T cell repertoires in COVID-19. Using immunoSEQ multiplex PCR, the repertoire was profiled, and TCRdb retains in-frame clones only, with some absent. The table has 100,000 to 140,000 clones, more than 70% seen once. Sample: peripheral blood. The receptors here all came from a man aged 40-50 years with active or convalescent COVID-19.

The CDR3 DNA reads TGTGCCAGCAGCCAAGCGCGGCCCCCGAACACCGGGGAGCTGTTTTTT. Protein product: CASSQARPPNTGELFF. The V call is TRBV3-1 (or the pseudogene TRBV3-2), the J call TRBJ2-2; no firm D call. CDR1 is LGHDT and CDR2 is YNNKEL in the germline V gene (reference sequence). V lost 1 base and J 0 bases, leaving 9 bases between the germline ends. The CDR3 covers 16 residues.

In its sample, this clone was seen once. This chain joins TRBV10-3 and TRBJ1-2; TRBD1 might be the D (6 bases). Trimming left V 9 bases short and J 5 bases short, with 16 bases between. The CDR3 consists of 13 residues. The germline V gene encodes CDR1 ENHRY and CDR2 SYGVKD. The CDR3: CAISRGQIYGYTF. CDR3 DNA: TGTGCCATTTCGAGGGGACAAATTTATGGCTACACCTTC.

The V and J genes are TRBV6-1 and TRBJ2-7; D call uncertain. Germline V gene lookup returns CDR1 MNHNS and CDR2 SASEGT. CDR3 size: 13 residues. The germline V and J ends were trimmed by 1 base and 2 bases, with 6 bases remaining between them. CDR3 region: CASSEVNTYEQYF. CDR3 nucleotide sequence: TGTGCCAGCAGTGAAGTGAACACCTACGAGCAGTACTTC.

This rearrangement joins TRBV10-3 to TRBJ1-5; 8 nucleotides match TRBD1. CDR3 length equals 14 residues. The germline V gene has CDR1 ENHRY and CDR2 SYGVKD. V was pared by 4 bases and J by 3 bases, with 2 bases of the junction left unmatched. CDR3 protein: CAISGGQANQPQHF. The CDR3, as DNA: TGTGCCATCAGTGGGGGACAGGCCAATCAGCCCCAGCATTTT.

The rearrangement links TRBV5-1 to TRBJ2-2, with TRBD2 identical over 9 bases. The germline V gene has CDR1 SGHRS and CDR2 YFSETQ. The CDR3 has 16 residues. J was trimmed by 4 bases and V by 0 bases; bases with no gene match: 4. CDR3 nucleotide sequence: TGCGCCAGCAGCTTGGTAGCGGGAGCGGCCACCGGGGAGCTGTTTTTT. Translated: CASSLVAGAATGELFF. Complete variable domain (other parts from reference TRBV5-1 and TRBJ2-2): KAGVTQTPRYLIKTRGQQVTLSCSPISGHRSVSWYQQTPGQGLQFLFEYFSETQRNKGNFPGRFSGRQFSNSRSEMNVSTLELGDSALYLCASSLVAGAATGELFFGEGSRLTVL.

The rearrangement links TRBV7-2 to TRBJ2-5; 7 nucleotides align to TRBD1. CDR1 SGHTA and CDR2 FQGNSA come from the germline V gene. The V and J ends lost 5 bases and 3 bases, in that order; junction bases with no gene match: 12. The CDR3 covers 16 residues. CDR3 region: CASSELWDSFKETQYF. CDR3 nucleotides: TGTGCCAGCAGCGAGCTCTGGGACAGTTTTAAAGAGACCCAGTACTTC.

The chain is built from TRBV30 and TRBJ2-7; 8 bases align to TRBD2. The CDR3 extends over 14 amino acids. The germline V gene encodes CDR1 GTSNPN and CDR2 SVGIG (reference sequence). Trimming at V came to 1 base and at J to 3 bases, leaving 5 bases not matched to a gene. CDR3 residues: CAWSGGAGDYEQYF. In nucleotides, the CDR3 is TGTGCCTGGAGTGGGGGAGCGGGAGACTACGAGCAGTACTTC. Variable domain in full (rest from reference TRBV30 and TRBJ2-7): SQTIHQWPATLVQPVGSPLSLECTVEGTSNPNLYWYRQAAGRGLQLLFYSVGIGQISSEVPQNLSASRPQDRQFILSSKKLLLSDSGFYLCAWSGGAGDYEQYFGPGTRLTVT.

Ten or more counts support this clone. The rearrangement joins TRBV6-4 to TRBJ1-1, with 9 positions matching TRBD1. This CDR3 is 14 amino acids long. Unmatched junction bases numbered 2, after V lost 2 bases and J lost 4 bases. Germline-derived CDR1 and CDR2 are MRHNA and SNTAGT. CDR3 nucleotide sequence: TGTGCCAGCAGTGACACGGACAGGGGCACTGAAGCTTTCTTT. Protein sequence: CASSDTDRGTEAFF.

This chain connects TRBV4-3 to TRBJ2-7; 8 nucleotides agree with TRBD2. Germline V gene sequence: CDR1 LGHNA, CDR2 YSLEER. The junction had 8 bases not matched to a gene; V was cut back by 4 bases and J by 0 bases. The CDR3 sequence is 16 residues long. The CDR3 DNA reads as TGCGCCAGCAGCCCTAGCGTTAGCGGGGTCTCCTACGAGCAGTACTTC. Translated, it gives CASSPSVSGVSYEQYF.

The chain has TRBV7-9 and TRBJ2-6; 7 nucleotides align to TRBD1. Germline values: CDR1 SEHNR, CDR2 FQNEAQ (reference sequence). V was pared by 3 bases and J by 0 bases, with 11 bases of the junction left unmatched. The CDR3 has 19 residues. The DNA of the CDR3 is TGTGCCAGCAGCTTTCAGACAGGGTTTTTTAGCTCTGGGGCCAACGTCCTGACTTTC. Translating gives CASSFQTGFFSSGANVLTF.

The rearrangement joins TRBV18 to TRBJ2-5; 7 bases fit TRBD1. Trimming cost V 3 bases and J 5 bases; bases outside gene matches: 12. This CDR3 comprises 16 residues. The germline V gene encodes CDR1 KGHSH and CDR2 LQKENI. The CDR3 nucleotides are TGTGCCAGCTCACCCACAATGACAGGGTCAGGGGAGACCCAGTACTTC. It specifies CASSPTMTGSGETQYF.

The chain carries TRBV7-9 and TRBJ1-5, with unresolved D. Germline-derived CDR1 and CDR2 are SEHNR and FQNEAQ (reference sequence). There are 15 residues in the CDR3. V was cut by 1 base and J by 2 bases, with 9 bases left in between. CDR3 in amino acids: CASSLDGMGNQPQHF. CDR3 bases: TGTGCCAGCAGCTTAGACGGGATGGGCAATCAGCCCCAGCATTTT.

This clone was counted once. The chain combines TRBV5-8 with TRBJ2-1; D is perhaps TRBD2 (5 bases). The CDR3 is made up of 15 amino acids. From germline, CDR1 is SGHTS and CDR2 YDEGEE. V lost 1 base, J lost 2 bases, and 10 bases lay in between. The CDR3 loop reads CASSLISGPYNEQFF. In DNA, the CDR3 is TGTGCCAGCAGCTTGATAAGCGGACCCTACAATGAGCAGTTCTTC.